This is a list of T cell receptor beta chains from one sample in a study of CD8 T cells in Susac syndrome. From the immunoSEQ multiplex PCR reads, TCRdb called clonotypes with MiXCR, one entry per CDR3 protein. Counted here are some 260,000 distinct CDR3 sequences, 80% to 95% occurring once; the ten biggest clones make up about 0.071%. Sequences were obtained from CD4+ T cells from PBMCs. These receptors were collected from a human donor with multiple sclerosis. CDR3s include the opening cysteine and the closing phenylalanine or tryptophan. A D gene is named only where the DNA matches it firmly. Size values are once, few and many counts, or a class for expanded clones, and some rows have none.

d_gene,j_gene,v_gene,abundance,CDR3aa,CDR3nt
TRBD1,TRBJ2-7,TRBV30,NA,CAWSRLTGISYEQYF,TGTGCCTGGAGCAGGCTGACAGGGATATCCTACGAGCAGTACTTC
NA,TRBJ1-3,TRBV30,NA,CAALAGTLFSFSGNTIFF,TGTGCCGCCTTGGCCGGGACACTTTTTTCCTTCTCTGGAAACACCATATTTTTT
TRBD1,TRBJ2-7,TRBV5-1,NA,CASSPTGIPYEQYF,TGCGCCAGCAGCCCGACAGGGATTCCCTACGAGCAGTACTTC
NA,TRBJ2-7,TRBV5-6,NA,CASSLLGQVSYEQYF,TGTGCCAGCAGCCTCCTGGGGCAGGTCTCCTACGAGCAGTACTTC
NA,TRBJ1-5,TRBV30,NA,CAWSVSPRNQPQHF,TGTGCCTGGAGTGTATCCCCAAGGAATCAGCCCCAGCATTTT
NA,TRBJ1-1,TRBV30,NA,CAWSWDGEAFF,TGTGCCTGGAGTTGGGACGGTGAAGCTTTCTTT
TRBD2,TRBJ2-7,TRBV6-1,few,CASSSSGGIYEQYF,TGTGCCAGCAGTTCGAGCGGGGGGATCTACGAGCAGTACTTC
NA,TRBJ1-1,TRBV20-1,once,CSARDGLTEAFF,TGCAGTGCTAGAGACGGTCTCACTGAAGCTTTCTTT
TRBD1,TRBJ1-1,TRBV4-2,NA,CASRQQDDRGPEAFF,TGTGCCAGCAGGCAGCAGGACGACAGGGGCCCTGAAGCTTTCTTT
TRBD2,TRBJ2-5,TRBV30,NA,CARTSGSGETQYF,TGTGCGAGGACTAGCGGGAGTGGGGAGACCCAGTACTTC
NA,TRBJ1-1,TRBV2,NA,CASSVEAATRSEAFF,TGTGCCAGCAGTGTAGAGGCAGCCACCCGATCTGAAGCTTTCTTT
NA,TRBJ2-7,TRBV5-5,once,CASSWRTQAYEQYF,TGTGCCAGCAGCTGGAGGACACAGGCCTACGAGCAGTACTTC
NA,TRBJ1-2,TRBV19,NA,CASSRDNWAGGYTF,TGTGCCAGTAGTCGGGACAACTGGGCGGGCGGCTACACCTTC
NA,TRBJ1-2,TRBV7-2,NA,CASSRRGGENYGYTF,TGTGCCAGCAGCCGGCGTGGCGGCGAAAACTATGGCTACACCTTC
NA,TRBJ2-5,TRBV28,once,CASSSPLGGETQYF,TGTGCCAGCAGTTCACCCCTTGGGGGAGAGACCCAGTACTTC
NA,TRBJ1-1,TRBV6-1,once,CASKLSQAFNTEAFF,TGTGCCAGCAAGTTGTCCCAGGCATTTAACACTGAAGCTTTCTTT
NA,TRBJ2-1,TRBV27,NA,CASSLSGANEQFF,TGTGCCAGCAGTTTGTCGGGGGCGAATGAGCAGTTCTTC
NA,TRBJ1-4,TRBV11-2,NA,CASRAGEKLFF,TGTGCCAGCAGGGCCGGGGAAAAACTGTTTTTT
NA,TRBJ1-1,TRBV9,NA,CASSPAGQGPTEAFF,TGTGCCAGCAGCCCAGCAGGACAAGGCCCCACTGAAGCTTTCTTT
TRBD1,TRBJ2-5,TRBV12-3/TRBV12-4,NA,CASSSGQAEGETQYF,TGTGCCAGCAGTTCGGGACAGGCCGAAGGGGAGACCCAGTACTTC
NA,TRBJ2-1,TRBV15,NA,CATSREIVYNEQFF,TGTGCCACCAGCAGAGAGATAGTTTACAATGAGCAGTTCTTC
NA,TRBJ2-3,TRBV4-1,NA,CASSQVSGRLYF,TGCGCCAGCAGCCAAGTTAGCGGACGGTTGTATTTT
NA,TRBJ2-5,TRBV20-1,NA,CSAPTGETQYF,TGCAGTGCCCCGACTGGAGAGACCCAGTACTTC
NA,TRBJ1-2,TRBV12-3/TRBV12-4,NA,CASSPSGRTTTYGYTF,TGTGCCAGCAGCCCATCAGGGCGAACGACGACCTATGGCTACACCTTC
TRBD1,TRBJ2-5,TRBV30,NA,CAWRKGTGAPETQYF,TGTGCCTGGAGGAAAGGTACAGGGGCTCCAGAGACCCAGTACTTC
NA,TRBJ1-4,TRBV13,NA,CASSPRTGQGKLFF,TGTGCCAGCAGCCCCCGTACAGGGCAGGGGAAACTGTTTTTT
NA,TRBJ1-2,TRBV30,NA,CAWSDRGDGYTF,TGTGCCTGGAGTGACCGGGGGGATGGCTACACCTTC
TRBD2,TRBJ2-1,TRBV4-1,NA,CASSQDLTRSLAGNNEQFF,TGCGCCAGCAGCCAAGATCTAACCCGGAGCCTAGCGGGAAACAATGAGCAGTTCTTC
NA,TRBJ2-3,TRBV29-1,NA,CSPTRGDTQYF,TGCAGCCCGACAAGGGGGGATACGCAGTATTTT
NA,TRBJ1-4,TRBV7-2,NA,CASSLVGGGKLFF,TGTGCCAGCAGCTTAGTTGGTGGAGGAAAACTGTTTTTT
TRBD2,TRBJ2-1,TRBV3-1,NA,CASSSRGGLANEQFF,TGTGCCAGCAGCTCCCGGGGGGGACTAGCGAATGAGCAGTTCTTC
TRBD1,TRBJ1-1,TRBV7-8,NA,CASTRARGDLAFF,TGTGCCAGCACCCGAGCCAGGGGGGATTTGGCTTTCTTT
NA,TRBJ1-2,TRBV29-1,NA,CSVLDSNYGYTF,TGCAGCGTTTTAGACTCTAACTATGGCTACACCTTC
TRBD1,TRBJ2-5,TRBV3-1,few,CASSQVPGGQETQYF,TGTGCCAGCAGCCAAGTCCCAGGGGGCCAAGAGACCCAGTACTTC
NA,TRBJ1-3,TRBV28,NA,CASSVRRHTIYF,TGTGCCAGCAGTGTCAGGCGGCACACCATATATTTT
TRBD1,TRBJ1-1,TRBV12-3/TRBV12-4,NA,CASSPIRQGAAFF,TGTGCCAGCAGTCCGATAAGACAGGGGGCGGCTTTCTTT
NA,TRBJ2-3,TRBV29-1,NA,CSAGRDSTDTQYF,TGCAGCGCGGGCCGGGACAGCACAGATACGCAGTATTTT
NA,TRBJ1-1,TRBV5-1,NA,CASTVLTGGAEAFF,TGCGCCAGCACCGTGCTTACGGGGGGCGCTGAAGCTTTCTTT
NA,TRBJ2-2,TRBV3-1,NA,CASSHGAGELFF,TGTGCCAGCAGCCATGGGGCCGGGGAGCTGTTTTTT
NA,TRBJ2-3,TRBV12-3/TRBV12-4,NA,CASSFRGSRPTQYF,TGTGCCAGCAGTTTCCGGGGGAGCCGGCCCACGCAGTATTTT
TRBD1,TRBJ2-4,TRBV28,NA,CASRSWSPGQIAKNIQYF,TGTGCCAGCAGAAGCTGGAGTCCGGGACAGATAGCCAAAAACATTCAGTACTTC